These T cell receptor beta chains were read from a single sample in a study of cytomegalovirus exposure and HLA in healthy donors. TCRdb's copy holds only in-frame clones and misses some; the assay was immunoSEQ multiplex PCR. The sample table sets out about 130,000 clones. The specimen was PBMCs. Receptor source: a young man in good health and CMV-seronegative. Each CDR3 is given with its conserved first and last residue. The order of the fields is V gene, D gene, J gene, CDR3 DNA, CDR3 protein. The D gene is left open where the match is weak.

TRBV5-6	-	TRBJ2-7	TGTGCCAGCAGCTTGGTAGGCAGGGGCAACGAGCAGTACTTC	CASSLVGRGNEQYF
TRBV5-5	-	TRBJ2-2	TGTGCCAGCAGCTTGGTAGCGGCAAACACCGGGGAGCTGTTTTTT	CASSLVAANTGELFF
TRBV7-2	-	TRBJ2-3	TGTGCCAGCAGCCCCTTGGATACGCAGTATTTT	CASSPLDTQYF
TRBV4-1	-	TRBJ1-5	TGCGCCAGCAGCCAAGCACAGGGTAGAGATCAGCCCCAGCATTTT	CASSQAQGRDQPQHF
TRBV30	-	TRBJ1-2	TGTGCCTGGACCCGCCCGAGGAAGTCCGATAACTATGGCTACACCTTC	CAWTRPRKSDNYGYTF
TRBV9	-	TRBJ2-4	TGTGCCAGCAGTGAGGGACACAGTGACATTCAGTACTTC	CASSEGHSDIQYF
TRBV5-5	TRBD2	TRBJ2-2	TGTGCCAGCAGCGAACTAGCGGGGATAGCCGGGGAGCTGTTTTTT	CASSELAGIAGELFF
TRBV7-2	-	TRBJ2-5	TGTGCCAGCAGTCGTAGCGGCCCAGAGACCCAGTACTTC	CASSRSGPETQYF
TRBV7-3	TRBD2	TRBJ2-7	TGTGCCAGCAGCGACGGGACTAGCGGGAGACGCGAGCAGTACTTC	CASSDGTSGRREQYF
TRBV7-9	-	TRBJ1-1	TGTGCCAGCAGCCCACCTGGGGCAGGAGCGAACACTGAAGCTTTCTTT	CASSPPGAGANTEAFF
TRBV10-3	-	TRBJ2-1	TGTGCCATCGGACAGTCCTTCGACAATGAGCAGTTCTTC	CAIGQSFDNEQFF
TRBV19	TRBD1	TRBJ1-6	TGTGCCAGTAGTATAGAACAGGGGGCTTCACCCCTCCACTTT	CASSIEQGASPLHF
TRBV7-2	-	TRBJ2-3	TGTGCCAGCAGCTTGTTTGGGGGCTCCACAGATACGCAGTATTTT	CASSLFGGSTDTQYF
TRBV27	-	TRBJ1-2	TGTGCCAGCAGCCAGATAGGCGGGGGCTACACCTTC	CASSQIGGGYTF
TRBV27	-	TRBJ1-5	TGTGCCAGCAGTTTAACTGCGGATCCCAATCAGCCCCAGCATTTT	CASSLTADPNQPQHF
TRBV18	-	TRBJ2-1	TGTGCCAGCTCACCGACAGGTTACAATGAGCAGTTCTTC	CASSPTGYNEQFF
TRBV2	-	TRBJ1-1	TGTGCCAGCAGTGTGTTGGGCGACACTGAAGCTTTCTTT	CASSVLGDTEAFF